This paragraph covers one T cell receptor beta chain sequence. This sample was taken from a study of blood T cell repertoires in COVID-19. Study details: The origin of the acute and convalescent COVID-19 samples was the United States, Italy and Spain. From T cells, B-cell-depleted T cells, or PBMCs came the material, which was cDNA or gDNA.

In germline, CDR1 is LGHNT, CDR2 FRNRAP. V was shortened by 5 bases and J by 3 bases, with 11 bases between the two germline ends. CDR3 length: 13 amino acids. Authors' processing steps: Amplification of reference gene primers was used by the study to estimate nucleated cell counts. Profiled with immunoSEQ multiplex PCR; TCRdb holds only in-frame clones, not every one. The DNA was the basis for D and trimming; V, J and clone size are from that table. The repertoire holds around 60,000 clones, with 88% as singletons. The sample comprised peripheral blood. The rearrangement links TRBV12-5 to TRBJ2-7; perhaps TRBD1 as D (6 bases). This TCR came from a human donor in a cohort sampled during active COVID-19. The CDR3 loop is CASGTDRFYEQYF. CDR3 bases: TGTGCTAGTGGTACGGACAGATTCTACGAGCAGTACTTC.